These 30 T cell receptor beta chains came from one sample sequenced in a study of cytomegalovirus exposure and HLA in healthy donors. 60 Vbeta and 13 Jbeta primers were used in PCR. The protocol was immunoSEQ multiplex PCR, while the TCRdb copy is restricted to in-frame clones and leaves out a portion. The data hold 150,000 to 200,000 clones, with 80% observed a single time. Material: PBMCs. The receptors come from a man between 18 and 29 years old in good health and CMV-seropositive.

This rearrangement joins TRBV11-2 to TRBJ1-2; D is possibly TRBD1 (5 bases). Germline V gene data show CDR1 as SGHAT and CDR2 as FQNNGV. V dropped 10 bases and J dropped 4 bases, with 25 bases sitting between them. The CDR3 has 16 amino acids. The CDR3 sequence: CANSRNQGQESYGYTF. CDR3 nucleotide sequence: TGTGCCAACAGTCGTAATCAGGGTCAAGAAAGCTATGGCTACACCTTC.

A single count supports this clone. The V gene is TRBV7-2, the J gene TRBJ2-7; no clear D gene. The CDR3 is made up of 14 amino acids. V was shortened by 1 base and J by 0 bases, with 7 bases between the two germline ends. Germline V gives CDR1 SGHTA, CDR2 FQGNSA. CDR3 protein: CASSLEPSSYEQYF. The CDR3, as DNA: TGTGCCAGCAGCTTAGAGCCAAGCTCCTACGAGCAGTACTTC.

V gene TRBV5-1 combines with J gene TRBJ2-5; 7 positions agree with TRBD2. The CDR3 consists of 13 residues. Germline lookup yields CDR1 SGHRS and CDR2 YFSETQ. V lost 4 bases to trimming and J lost 5 bases; unmatched junction nucleotides: 5. CDR3 residues: CASSGGGIETQYF. In nucleotides, the CDR3 is TGCGCCAGCAGCGGCGGGGGTATCGAGACCCAGTACTTC.

The V and J genes are TRBV27 and TRBJ2-3, with D perhaps matching TRBD2 (6 bases). Trimming pared 4 bases from V and 3 bases from J, leaving 8 bases between. This CDR3 region has 13 residues. Germline loops: CDR1 MNHEY, CDR2 SMNVEV (reference sequence). The CDR3 nucleotides are TGTGCCAGCAGTTCTCGGGAGACAGATACGCAGTATTTT. This sequence encodes CASSSRETDTQYF.

This chain links TRBV27 with TRBJ2-7; a weak D match, TRBD2 (5 bases). CDR3 length equals 16 residues. The ends were cut back, 3 bases at V and 2 bases at J, with 17 bases in the middle. CDR1 and CDR2 from the germline V gene are MNHEY and SMNVEV (reference sequence). The CDR3 here is CASSFRGEVSAYEQYF. The CDR3 bases are TGTGCCAGCAGTTTCCGGGGAGAGGTCAGCGCCTACGAGCAGTACTTC.

This clone has a handful of counts. The V gene is TRBV7-9, the J gene TRBJ1-1; D is ambiguous. CDR1 is SEHNR, CDR2 FQNEAQ, per germline (reference sequence). The germline V and J ends were trimmed by 4 bases and 8 bases, with 11 bases remaining between them. This CDR3 is 12 amino acids long. The CDR3 DNA follows: TGTGCCAGCAGCTACCGGGAGATAGAAGCTTTCTTT. This encodes CASSYREIEAFF.

The CDR3 coding sequence is TGTGCCAGCAGCCCCCAGCGGGCCGGGGAGCTGTTTTTT. Translation: CASSPQRAGELFF. The V call is TRBV7-2, the J call TRBJ2-2; weak D call: TRBD2 (6 bases). This CDR3 comprises 13 residues. Per germline, CDR1 SGHTA and CDR2 FQGNSA. The V end was cut by 5 bases, the J end by 6 bases, with 10 bases between.

V gene TRBV10-3 combines with J gene TRBJ1-3, with D possibly being TRBD1 (5 bases). The CDR3 covers 20 residues. CDR1 and CDR2 from the germline V gene are ENHRY and SYGVKD. The V gene lost 2 bases and the J gene lost 0 bases, with 23 bases spanning the gap. The CDR3 loop is CAISEPHERQQESSGNTIYF. The CDR3 DNA is TGTGCCATCAGTGAGCCACACGAAAGACAGCAGGAGAGCTCTGGAAACACCATATATTTT.

The chain combines TRBV7-3 with TRBJ1-1; TRBD1 matches 7 bases. Losses at the gene ends were 3 bases for V and 4 bases for J; bases not matched to a gene: 2. Per germline, CDR1 SGHTA and CDR2 FQGTGA. The length of the CDR3 is 13 residues. CDR3 region: CASSFQGGTEAFF. The CDR3 coding sequence is TGTGCCAGCAGCTTCCAGGGGGGCACTGAAGCTTTCTTT.

V is TRBV11-2 and J is TRBJ2-2, with 7 bases fitting TRBD2. This CDR3 contains 17 residues. The ends lost 3 bases at V and 0 bases at J; junction bases unmatched: 7. CDR1 is SGHAT and CDR2 is FQNNGV in the germline V gene. CDR3 sequence (DNA): TGTGCCAGCAGCTTCAGGTGGGGGGGTCCGAACACCGGGGAGCTGTTTTTT. It yields the protein CASSFRWGGPNTGELFF.

CDR3 DNA: TGTGCCACCAGTGCCCCCGGGGGCACAGATACGCAGTATTTT. It encodes CATSAPGGTDTQYF. The chain employs TRBV15 and TRBJ2-3; D may be TRBD2 (5 bases). Trimming took off 6 bases at V and 1 base at J, with 11 bases between the two ends. The CDR3 length is 14 residues. In germline, CDR1 is LNHNV, CDR2 YYDKDF (reference sequence).

This chain links TRBV9 with TRBJ1-2, with D uncertain. Trimming stripped 3 bases from V and 6 bases from J, with 6 bases between. The length of the CDR3 is 11 residues. Germline CDR1 and CDR2: SGDLS and YYNGEE. Here the CDR3 DNA reads TGTGCCAGCAGCGCCGACAATGGCTACACCTTC. Encoded protein: CASSADNGYTF. The whole variable domain, filled in from reference TRBV9 and TRBJ1-2, reads DSGVTQTPKHLITATGQRVTLRCSPRSGDLSVYWYQQSLDQGLQFLIQYYNGEERAKGNILERFSAQQFPDLHSELNLSSLELGDSALYFCASSADNGYTFGSGTRLTVV.

The chain uses TRBV15 and TRBJ1-4; 7 positions agree with TRBD1. V shed 5 bases and J 8 bases; nucleotides not matched to a gene: 11. The CDR3 has 15 amino acids. The germline CDR1 and CDR2 sequences are LNHNV and YYDKDF (reference sequence). In DNA, the CDR3 is TGTGCCACCAGCGCCCGGGGACAGATAAAGGAAAAACTGTTTTTT. This translates into CATSARGQIKEKLFF.

The chain couples TRBV15 to TRBJ2-3; 7 nucleotides match TRBD2. This CDR3 spans 15 amino acids. Germline V gives CDR1 LNHNV, CDR2 YYDKDF (reference sequence). Trimming took 11 bases from V and 1 from J; bases not matched to a gene: 12. CDR3 region: CAAGEDHSGTDTQYF. DNA for the CDR3: TGTGCCGCGGGAGAAGACCACTCGGGCACAGATACGCAGTATTTT.

Remarks on this clone: The same CDR3 arises from other DNA sequences in this sample as well. This chain joins TRBV10-3 and TRBJ1-3; TRBD1 matches 8 bases. The CDR3 runs to 14 residues. Per the germline V gene, CDR1 is ENHRY and CDR2 is SYGVKD. With 6 bases clipped from V and 1 base from J, the junction kept 2 bases outside the gene matches. CDR3 DNA sequence: TGTGCCATCAGGCAGGGGGCTTCTGGAAACACCATATATTTT. As protein: CAIRQGASGNTIYF.

The CDR3 DNA is TGTGCCAGCAGGGTCGGGGTGGGACAGGGCTACGAGCAGTACTTC. Translation gives CASRVGVGQGYEQYF. V and J are TRBV2 and TRBJ2-7; 9 bases agree with TRBD1. This CDR3 has 15 amino acids. V was clipped by 6 bases and J by 3 bases; unmatched bases: 9. Germline loops: CDR1 SNHLY, CDR2 FYNNEI. Looking up the rest from reference TRBV2 and TRBJ2-7 gives the full variable domain: EPEVTQTPSHQVTQMGQEVILRCVPISNHLYFYWYRQILGQKVEFLVSFYNNEISEKSEIFDDQFSVERPDGSNFTLKIRSTKLEDSAMYFCASRVGVGQGYEQYFGPGTRLTVT.

This clone has just a few counts. This chain connects TRBV30 to TRBJ2-1, with 12 bases aligning to TRBD2. Germline-derived CDR1 and CDR2 are GTSNPN and SVGIG (reference sequence). J was trimmed by 10 bases and V by 4 bases; bases with no gene match: 11. The CDR3 length is 15 residues. Written as DNA, the CDR3 is TGTGCCTGGACTAGCGGGAGGGCCGATGTTGGAGAGCAGTTCTTC. Its protein product is CAWTSGRADVGEQFF.

With regard to this clone: The same CDR3 also results from other DNA sequences found in this sample. The chain has TRBV5-1 and TRBJ2-1; no firm D call. Germline CDR1 is SGHRS and CDR2 is YFSETQ. The CDR3 sequence is 15 residues long. The germline V and J ends were trimmed by 4 bases and 0 bases, with 11 bases remaining between them. The CDR3: CASSLEESSYNEQFF. The CDR3 DNA reads as TGCGCCAGCAGCCTGGAAGAGAGCTCCTACAATGAGCAGTTCTTC.

This clone appeared a few times. J is TRBJ2-5 and V is TRBV6-5, with 7 nucleotides matching TRBD1. Germline V gene lookup returns CDR1 MNHEY and CDR2 SVGAGI. CDR3 size: 13 residues. With 2 bases clipped from V and 5 bases from J, the junction kept 2 bases outside the gene matches. The CDR3 DNA sequence: TGTGCCAGCAGTTACACAGGGGAGGAGACCCAGTACTTC. Protein: CASSYTGEETQYF.

The rearrangement uses TRBV12-2 and TRBJ2-5; the DNA was not compared with TRBD2, the D call given in the table. TRBV12-2 is assigned pseudogene status. The CDR3 is 15 amino acids. CDR3: CASRLRGPASETQYF. Written as DNA, the CDR3 is TGTGCAAGTCGCTTACGAGGGCCCGCGTCGGAGACCCAGTACTTC.

This rearrangement joins TRBV4-1 to TRBJ2-1; 7 bases line up with TRBD2. CDR1 is MGHRA and CDR2 is YSYEKL in the germline V gene. The CDR3 sequence is 15 residues long. With V trimmed by 3 bases and J by 8 bases, 10 bases remained unmatched. In DNA form, the CDR3 reads TGCGCCAGCAGCCAGGGGGGGAATAGTGGCGATGAGCAGTTCTTC. This encodes CASSQGGNSGDEQFF.

V and J are TRBV6-5 and TRBJ2-3, with 9 bases matching TRBD1. The trim removed 5 bases at V and 2 bases at J, leaving 2 bases unmatched. This CDR3 has 14 amino acids. CDR1 is MNHEY and CDR2 is SVGAGI in the germline V gene. Here the CDR3 reads CASSGQGPTDTQYF. CDR3 DNA: TGTGCCAGCAGTGGACAGGGGCCCACAGATACGCAGTATTTT.

This rearrangement joins TRBV5-8 to TRBJ2-7; TRBD1 aligns across 9 bases. The CDR3 extends over 14 amino acids. Germline CDR1 is SGHTS and CDR2 is YDEGEE. V gave up 0 bases and J gave up 3 bases; unmatched junction bases: 1. CDR3 loop: CASSLGQGDYEQYF. The CDR3 DNA reads as TGTGCCAGCAGCTTGGGACAGGGGGACTACGAGCAGTACTTC.

This clone has more than one count but fewer than ten. V gene TRBV7-9 combines with J gene TRBJ2-7; 8 bases map to TRBD1. Unmatched junction bases numbered 4, after V lost 10 bases and J lost 2 bases. From germline, CDR1 is SEHNR and CDR2 FQNEAQ (reference sequence). The CDR3 runs 12 residues. The CDR3 region is CAIGQGPYEQYF. The CDR3 nucleotides are TGTGCCATCGGACAGGGCCCCTACGAGCAGTACTTC.

Only one count was recorded for this clone. V is TRBV7-9 and J is TRBJ2-3; D may be TRBD2 (6 bases). The germline V gene encodes CDR1 SEHNR and CDR2 FQNEAQ (reference sequence). This CDR3 region has 14 residues. Trimming removed 5 bases from V and 0 bases from J, with 9 bases in between. DNA of the CDR3: TGTGCCAGCAGCAATAGCGGTAGCACAGATACGCAGTATTTT. Residues: CASSNSGSTDTQYF.

The CDR3 loop is CASSKPRTRGTYEQYF. The CDR3 coding sequence is TGTGCCAGTAGTAAACCCCGGACTAGAGGAACCTACGAGCAGTACTTC. The chain couples TRBV19 to TRBJ2-7, with 7 positions matching TRBD2. The germline gives CDR1 LNHDA, CDR2 SQIVND (reference sequence). This CDR3 spans 16 amino acids. With 4 bases clipped from V and 2 bases from J, the junction kept 11 bases outside the gene matches.

The chain combines TRBV18 with TRBJ1-2; no clear D gene. Germline assignment: CDR1 KGHSH and CDR2 LQKENI. Deletions cut 3 bases from V and 3 bases from J, with 8 bases between. The CDR3 runs to 13 residues. CDR3 DNA: TGTGCCAGCTCACCCGCAGTGGACTATGGCTACACCTTC. This sequence encodes CASSPAVDYGYTF.

The chain joins TRBV5-5 to TRBJ1-2; TRBD1 is a possible D gene (6 bases). This CDR3 is built from 15 residues. Trimming removed 4 bases at V and 4 bases at J, with 17 bases between. The germline V gene encodes CDR1 SGHKS and CDR2 YYEKEE (reference sequence). The CDR3 region is CASSPWGGLGYGYTF. In DNA, the CDR3 is TGTGCCAGCAGCCCCTGGGGGGGGCTGGGCTATGGCTACACCTTC.

The chain joins TRBV19 to TRBJ2-1, with TRBD2 matching over 7 bases. CDR1 LNHDA and CDR2 SQIVND come from the germline V gene (reference sequence). The J segment lost 7 bases and the V segment lost 3 bases, leaving 12 bases of the junction unmatched. This CDR3 has 16 amino acids. In nucleotides, the CDR3 is TGTGCCAGTAGTATTGAAGCGGGGAATCTATGGAATGAGCAGTTCTTC. Protein product: CASSIEAGNLWNEQFF. Combining the CDR3 with reference TRBV19 and TRBJ2-1 gives the whole variable domain DGGITQSPKYLFRKEGQNVTLSCEQNLNHDAMYWYRQDPGQGLRLIYYSQIVNDFQKGDIAEGYSVSREKKESFPLTVTSAQKNPTAFYLCASSIEAGNLWNEQFFGPGTRLTVL.

This chain connects TRBV4-1 to TRBJ1-1; 8 nucleotides align to TRBD1. V lost 9 bases to trimming and J lost 5 bases; unmatched junction nucleotides: 8. In germline, CDR1 is MGHRA, CDR2 YSYEKL. This CDR3 region has 13 residues. The CDR3 DNA sequence: TGCGCCAGTACAACAGGGGGAAAGACTGAAGCTTTCTTT. As protein: CASTTGGKTEAFF.